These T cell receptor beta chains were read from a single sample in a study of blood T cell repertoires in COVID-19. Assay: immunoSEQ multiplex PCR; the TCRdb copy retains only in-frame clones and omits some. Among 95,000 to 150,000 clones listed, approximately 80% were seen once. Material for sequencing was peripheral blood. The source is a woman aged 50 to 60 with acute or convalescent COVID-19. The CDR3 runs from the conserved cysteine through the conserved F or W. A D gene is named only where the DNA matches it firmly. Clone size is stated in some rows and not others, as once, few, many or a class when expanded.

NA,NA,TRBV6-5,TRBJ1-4,TGTGCCAGCAGGATTACGGGAGCTAATGAAAAACTGTTTTTT,CASRITGANEKLFF
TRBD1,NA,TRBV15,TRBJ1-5,TGTGCCACCACCCCTGACAGGGGAGAAAACCAGCCCCAGCATTTT,CATTPDRGENQPQHF
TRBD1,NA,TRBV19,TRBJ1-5,TGTGCCAGTACCACAAATGGACAGGGGGCTCAGCCCCAGCATTTT,CASTTNGQGAQPQHF
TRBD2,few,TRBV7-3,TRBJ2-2,TGTGCCAGCAGCTTCCCGGGACTAGCGGGAACGAACACCGGGGAGCTGTTTTTT,CASSFPGLAGTNTGELFF
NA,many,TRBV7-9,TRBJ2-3,TGTGCCAGCAGCCCATTGGGGCCTAGGATCACAGATACGCAGTATTTT,CASSPLGPRITDTQYF
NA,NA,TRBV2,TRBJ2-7,TGTGCCAGCAACCTACAGGGTTCCGACGAGCAGTACTTC,CASNLQGSDEQYF
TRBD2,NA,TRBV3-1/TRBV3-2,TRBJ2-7,TGTGCCAGCAGCCAAGCGGCTAGCGGTCCCTACGAGCAGTACTTC,CASSQAASGPYEQYF
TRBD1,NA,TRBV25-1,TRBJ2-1,TGTGCCAGCAGCGGACAGGGGGATAGGGTGCAGTTCTTC,CASSGQGDRVQFF
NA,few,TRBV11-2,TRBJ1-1,TGTGCCAGCAGCTTAGTCCCGGGAGGAGAGACTGAAGCTTTCTTT,CASSLVPGGETEAFF
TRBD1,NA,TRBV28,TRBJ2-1,TGTGCCAGCAGGAGGACAGGGGAAGGGGATGAGCAGTTCTTC,CASRRTGEGDEQFF
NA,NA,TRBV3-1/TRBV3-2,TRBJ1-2,TGTGCCAGCAGCCAGCTAGCAGGGGTCTATGGCTACACCTTC,CASSQLAGVYGYTF
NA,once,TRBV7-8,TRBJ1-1,TGTGCCAGCAGCTTAGCACAGGTGAACACTGAAGCTTTCTTT,CASSLAQVNTEAFF
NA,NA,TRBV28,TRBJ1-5,TGTGCCAGCAGTTTGGGGGGTGGTAGCAATCAGCCCCAGCATTTT,CASSLGGGSNQPQHF
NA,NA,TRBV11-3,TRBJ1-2,TGTGCCAGCGGGAACGGGGAGGGATTCTCTCGCTACACCTTC,CASGNGEGFSRYTF
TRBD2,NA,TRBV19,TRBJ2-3,TGTGCCAGTAGTTCCCCCGAGCGGGGGGCAGATACGCAGTATTTT,CASSSPERGADTQYF
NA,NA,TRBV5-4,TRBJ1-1,TGTGCCAGCAGCCCCGGACGCCGGGGGACTGAAGCTTTCTTT,CASSPGRRGTEAFF
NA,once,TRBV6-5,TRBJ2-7,TGTGCCAGCACCCCAACGATTATTAGTGCGCAGTACTTC,CASTPTIISAQYF
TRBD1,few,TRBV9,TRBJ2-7,TGTGCCAGCAGCGTAGGACAGGGAGAGACCTACGAGCAGTACTTC,CASSVGQGETYEQYF
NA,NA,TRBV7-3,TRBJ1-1,TGTGCCAGCAGCTTATTAGCGGGGCAAACTGAAGCTTTCTTT,CASSLLAGQTEAFF
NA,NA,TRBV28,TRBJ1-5,TGTGCCAGCAGCCCCGGACGGGGATGGCCCCAGCATTTT,CASSPGRGWPQHF
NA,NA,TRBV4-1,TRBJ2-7,TGCGCCAGCAGCCAAGATCGGGTAAGGGGGTCGTCCGAGCAGTACTTC,CASSQDRVRGSSEQYF
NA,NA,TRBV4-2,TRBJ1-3,TGTGCCAGCAGCCACCCTAGACAGTTCTTCTCTGGAAACACCATATATTTT,CASSHPRQFFSGNTIYF
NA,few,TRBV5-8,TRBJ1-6,TGTGCCAGCAGCTTGACAGGGAGCTCCTATAATTCACCCCTCCACTTT,CASSLTGSSYNSPLHF
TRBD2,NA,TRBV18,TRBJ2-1,TGTGCCAGCTCACCACGATGGGCGGGGGTCTCCTACAATGAGCAGTTCTTC,CASSPRWAGVSYNEQFF
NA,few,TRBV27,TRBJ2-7,TGTGCCAGCAGTTTATTCGGGGAGCCGCCCTACGAGCAGTACTTC,CASSLFGEPPYEQYF
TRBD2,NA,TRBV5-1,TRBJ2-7,TGCGCCAGCAGCTGGACTAGCGGGCGGTCCGACGAGCAGTACTTC,CASSWTSGRSDEQYF
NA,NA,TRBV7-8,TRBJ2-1,TGTGCCAGCAGTGGGAGGTCAGGGAAAATCAATGAGCAGTTCTTC,CASSGRSGKINEQFF
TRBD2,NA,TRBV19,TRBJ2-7,TGTGCCAGTAGCATCTCCGGGACTAGACCCCACGAGCAGTACTTC,CASSISGTRPHEQYF
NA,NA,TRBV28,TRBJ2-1,TGTGCCAGCAGTCCCGTCCAGGGGGAGCAGTTCTTC,CASSPVQGEQFF
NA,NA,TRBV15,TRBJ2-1,TGTGCCACCAGCAGTGGGGGGTACCGGGGCATTTACAATGAGCAGTTCTTC,CATSSGGYRGIYNEQFF
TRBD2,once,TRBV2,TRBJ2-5,TGTGCCAGCACTACGGGACTAGCGGGAGGTTGGGGAGAGACCCAGTACTTC,CASTTGLAGGWGETQYF
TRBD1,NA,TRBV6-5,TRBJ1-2,TGTGCCAGCAGTTACAGGGACAGGGGTGGCTACACCTTC,CASSYRDRGGYTF
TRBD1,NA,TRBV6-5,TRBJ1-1,TGTGCCAGCACCAGGGACAGGGCCGGCACTGAAGCTTTCTTT,CASTRDRAGTEAFF
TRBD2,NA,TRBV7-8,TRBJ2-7,TGTGCCAGCAGCTTAGTTACTAGCGGGAGGGCCTCCTACGAGCAGTACTTC,CASSLVTSGRASYEQYF
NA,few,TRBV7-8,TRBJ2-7,TGTGCCAGCAGCCCTAGGAGAGCCGGATACGAGCAGTACTTC,CASSPRRAGYEQYF
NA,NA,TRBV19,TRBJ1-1,TGTGCCAGTAGCCTCGCGGACATGAACACTGAAGCTTTCTTT,CASSLADMNTEAFF
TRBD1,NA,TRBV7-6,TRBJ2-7,TGTGCCAGCAGCTTAGCGACAGGGAGCTCCTACGAGCAGTACTTC,CASSLATGSSYEQYF
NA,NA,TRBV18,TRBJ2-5,TGTGCCAGCTCACTACTCGGGGGGCGGAACCAAGAGACCCAGTACTTC,CASSLLGGRNQETQYF
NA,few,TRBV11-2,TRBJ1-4,TGTGCCAGCAGCTTAGGAGCAGGGCCTAATGAAAAACTGTTTTTT,CASSLGAGPNEKLFF
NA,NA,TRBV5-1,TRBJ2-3,TGCGCCAGCCACTTAGGGCAGGGGGAGGCAGATACGCAGTATTTT,CASHLGQGEADTQYF
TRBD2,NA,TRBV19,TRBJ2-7,TGTGCCAGTAGTTCGACCGCGACCGGGACTAGAAGGCAGTACTTC,CASSSTATGTRRQYF
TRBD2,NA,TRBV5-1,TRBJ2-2,TGCGCCAGCAGCTTTGGTCCAGCGGGAGGGCAAAACACCGGGGAGCTGTTTTTT,CASSFGPAGGQNTGELFF